This is a list of T cell receptor beta chains from one sample in a study of blood T cell repertoires in COVID-19. Sequencing used immunoSEQ multiplex PCR; TCRdb keeps in-frame clones, though not all of them. The data show approximately 180,000 clones, more than 75% seen once. Sequenced material: peripheral blood. The receptors come from a man aged 40-55 years with active or convalescent COVID-19. The CDR3 runs from the conserved cysteine through the conserved F or W. Fields, in order: J gene, V gene, CDR3 protein.

j_gene: TRBJ2-1
v_gene: TRBV19
CDR3aa: CASSISRGRGYNEQFF

j_gene: TRBJ2-4
v_gene: TRBV7-2
CDR3aa: CASSPRVGLAVLAKNIQYF

j_gene: TRBJ1-3
v_gene: TRBV5-1
CDR3aa: CASREGYDGNTIYF

j_gene: TRBJ1-2
v_gene: TRBV4-2
CDR3aa: CASSQDPGTDPFGYTF

j_gene: TRBJ1-1
v_gene: TRBV6-2/TRBV6-3
CDR3aa: CASSYSRTTNTEAFF

j_gene: TRBJ2-2
v_gene: TRBV19
CDR3aa: CATWTGRYTGELFF

j_gene: TRBJ2-1
v_gene: TRBV7-6
CDR3aa: CASSLYGTSGNEQFF

j_gene: TRBJ1-4
v_gene: TRBV3-1/TRBV3-2
CDR3aa: CASEDTGGNEKLFF

j_gene: TRBJ1-2
v_gene: TRBV7-2
CDR3aa: CASSLVQASNYGYTF

j_gene: TRBJ1-2
v_gene: TRBV11-1
CDR3aa: CASSLDGQASYGYTF

j_gene: TRBJ2-5
v_gene: TRBV27
CDR3aa: CACSSGQPGQETQYF

j_gene: TRBJ1-2
v_gene: TRBV10-1
CDR3aa: CAKGQGGDYGYTF

j_gene: TRBJ1-5
v_gene: TRBV28
CDR3aa: CASSSDRALNGNQPQHF

j_gene: TRBJ1-4
v_gene: TRBV19
CDR3aa: CASSIQTAGEKLFF

j_gene: TRBJ1-5
v_gene: TRBV6-1
CDR3aa: CASSEGLVRSNQPQHF

j_gene: TRBJ2-3
v_gene: TRBV24-1
CDR3aa: CATTPLGQGQGTQYF

j_gene: TRBJ1-2
v_gene: TRBV12-3/TRBV12-4
CDR3aa: CASSKSWSGGYTF

j_gene: TRBJ1-1
v_gene: TRBV19
CDR3aa: CASSIDKNTEAFF

j_gene: TRBJ2-4
v_gene: TRBV29-1
CDR3aa: CSVAGQAAMAKNIQYF

j_gene: TRBJ2-3
v_gene: TRBV7-9
CDR3aa: CASSFSGLAGDTQYF

j_gene: TRBJ2-2
v_gene: TRBV19
CDR3aa: CASSSGMNTGELFF

j_gene: TRBJ2-3
v_gene: TRBV3-1/TRBV3-2
CDR3aa: CASSAGTVGGTDTQYF

j_gene: TRBJ2-2
v_gene: TRBV12-5
CDR3aa: CASGLVFSGDAGELFF

j_gene: TRBJ1-5
v_gene: TRBV24-1
CDR3aa: CATSDKAVRQPQHF

j_gene: TRBJ2-1
v_gene: TRBV5-1
CDR3aa: CASVKGLAWSRDEQFF

j_gene: TRBJ2-5
v_gene: TRBV24-1
CDR3aa: CATKGQEETQYF

j_gene: TRBJ2-1
v_gene: TRBV9
CDR3aa: CASSVGTGRFNEQFF

j_gene: TRBJ1-6
v_gene: TRBV27
CDR3aa: CASSLRGGPETYNSPLHF

j_gene: TRBJ2-3
v_gene: TRBV5-8
CDR3aa: CASMEGDTQYF

j_gene: TRBJ2-2
v_gene: TRBV6-6
CDR3aa: CASSPDRMNTGELFF

j_gene: TRBJ2-3
v_gene: TRBV5-1
CDR3aa: CASSSQGWGTGTADTQYF

j_gene: TRBJ1-1
v_gene: TRBV6-5
CDR3aa: CASSTQGQGGTEAFF

j_gene: TRBJ2-3
v_gene: TRBV9
CDR3aa: CASSVTAGTDTQYF

j_gene: TRBJ2-7
v_gene: TRBV6-5
CDR3aa: CASSPTRQGAYEQYF

j_gene: TRBJ2-7
v_gene: TRBV12-5
CDR3aa: CASGLVLAGSSYEQYF

j_gene: TRBJ1-6
v_gene: TRBV6-1
CDR3aa: CASSEAVGIEYNSPLHF

j_gene: TRBJ2-7
v_gene: TRBV7-2
CDR3aa: CASSPGWGLAAYEQYF

j_gene: TRBJ2-1
v_gene: TRBV4-3
CDR3aa: CASSPRTGGEQFF

j_gene: TRBJ2-5
v_gene: TRBV2
CDR3aa: CASSESGGLKETQYF

j_gene: TRBJ1-2
v_gene: TRBV3-1/TRBV3-2
CDR3aa: CASSPSGGTAGLFSF

j_gene: TRBJ2-3
v_gene: TRBV11-2
CDR3aa: CASSSTRGNTDTQYF

j_gene: TRBJ1-2
v_gene: TRBV3-1/TRBV3-2
CDR3aa: CASSQLGAVYGYTF